These T cell receptor beta chains were read from a single sample in a study of blood T cell repertoires in COVID-19. Produced via immunoSEQ multiplex PCR; TCRdb's table is partial and in-frame only. The table has roughly 210,000 clones, 80% to 85% seen once. Sequencing was carried out using peripheral blood. The source of these receptors is an elderly woman with COVID-19, enrolled during active disease. The CDR3 runs from the conserved cysteine through the conserved F or W. Fields, in order: J gene, D gene, clone size, V gene, CDR3 DNA, CDR3 protein. D genes are given only for firm matches. Where a row states a size, it is once, few, many or the class of an expanded clone; other rows omit it.

TRBJ1-1 TRBD1 NA TRBV2 TGTGCCAGCAGTAATGACAGGGACACTGAAGCTTTCTTT CASSNDRDTEAFF
TRBJ1-4 NA NA TRBV5-1 TGCGCCAGCAGCTTGGGGGCCTCTACGGCTAATGAAAAACTGTTTTTT CASSLGASTANEKLFF
TRBJ2-5 NA NA TRBV14 TGTGCCAGCAGCCAAGTGAGGGAGACCCAGTACTTC CASSQVRETQYF
TRBJ1-3 TRBD1 NA TRBV7-9 TGTGCCAGCAGCTTACTCCGGACAGGGGGTGTCTCTGGAAACACCATATATTTT CASSLLRTGGVSGNTIYF
TRBJ2-3 TRBD1 NA TRBV6-5 TGTGCCAGCAGTTTCACGGGACAGGGGAAAGATACGCAGTATTTT CASSFTGQGKDTQYF
TRBJ1-1 NA NA TRBV2 TGTGCCAGCAGCAGTACGGAGGCAGTCACGCTCAACACTGAAGCTTTCTTT CASSSTEAVTLNTEAFF
TRBJ2-5 TRBD2 NA TRBV28 TGTGCCAGCAGCGCCCCGGGGGGGGGTAAAGAGACCCAGTACTTC CASSAPGGGKETQYF
TRBJ2-1 TRBD2 NA TRBV6-4 TGTGCCAGCAGTGACTCAGCGGGAAGTTACAATGAGCAGTTCTTC CASSDSAGSYNEQFF
TRBJ1-2 NA NA TRBV6-4 TGTGCCAGCAGTGAGGTTCGGGGTAGTGGCTACACCTTC CASSEVRGSGYTF
TRBJ1-2 TRBD1 NA TRBV28 TGTGCCAGCAGTTTAAGGGACAGACCGATCTATGGCTACACCTTC CASSLRDRPIYGYTF
TRBJ2-3 TRBD2 NA TRBV7-3 TGTGCCAGCAGCCCCCGGGCGAGCGGGGGGTGGTCCTATACGCAGTATTTT CASSPRASGGWSYTQYF
TRBJ1-3 NA few TRBV11-2 TGTGCCAGCAGCTTAGACACAGGGCGGGCTGGAAACACCATATATTTT CASSLDTGRAGNTIYF
TRBJ2-2 NA NA TRBV19 TGTGCCAGTAGTATCCTCCGGACAGGGGAGCTGTTTTTT CASSILRTGELFF
TRBJ1-1 NA NA TRBV5-1 TGCGCCAGCAGCATACTAGAGAACACTGAAGCTTTCTTT CASSILENTEAFF
TRBJ1-2 NA NA TRBV2 TGTGCCAGCAGTCGGGACTGGGGCTACACCTTC CASSRDWGYTF
TRBJ1-4 NA NA TRBV6-5 TGTGCCGGGTGGTTACAGGGAGAGAATGAAAAACTGTTTTTT CAGWLQGENEKLFF
TRBJ1-5 TRBD1 NA TRBV19 TGTGCTGTCAGGGACAGGGGCCCGGGATGGCCCCAGCATTTT CAVRDRGPGWPQHF
TRBJ1-2 TRBD1 NA TRBV5-6 TGTGCCAGCAGCTCCGGGACAGTGCTAAACTATGGCTACACCTTC CASSSGTVLNYGYTF
TRBJ2-6 TRBD1 NA TRBV5-4 TGTGCCAGCAGCCCGGGACAGGGGACCTCTGGGGCCAACGTCCTGACTTTC CASSPGQGTSGANVLTF
TRBJ1-2 TRBD1 NA TRBV6-5 TGTGCCAGCAGTCACTTCAGGGGGCCGAAAGGCTACACCTTC CASSHFRGPKGYTF
TRBJ2-3 TRBD2 NA TRBV7-6 TGTGCCAGCAGCACTAGCGACGATACGCAGTATTTT CASSTSDDTQYF
TRBJ2-7 NA NA TRBV11-2 TGTGCCAGCAGCTTTCGGTGGGCCCCCACCTACGAGCAGTACTTC CASSFRWAPTYEQYF
TRBJ1-2 NA few TRBV6-5 TGTGCCAGCATCTTTACCCAGGGTACTAACTATGGCTACACCTTC CASIFTQGTNYGYTF
TRBJ1-2 NA NA TRBV2 TGTGCCAGCATACCCGCGGCATCGGGTGGCTACACCTTC CASIPAASGGYTF
TRBJ2-1 TRBD2 NA TRBV24-1 TGTGCCACCAGTGATCTACTAGCGGGTGAGCAGTTCTTC CATSDLLAGEQFF
TRBJ2-3 NA NA TRBV27 TGTGCCAGCAGTTTGTTAGCGGACCAGGGTACGCAGTATTTT CASSLLADQGTQYF
TRBJ2-2 NA NA TRBV19 TGTGCCAGTAGTAAGTCGGTTAACACCGGGGAGCTGTTTTTT CASSKSVNTGELFF
TRBJ1-2 NA NA TRBV5-6 TGTGCCAGCATCAGGCAGGGGAGTGGCTACACCTTC CASIRQGSGYTF
TRBJ1-1 NA NA TRBV2 TGTGCCACCAGGAGTTTCGTGAACACTGAAGCTTTCTTT CATRSFVNTEAFF
TRBJ1-1 TRBD1 NA TRBV25-1 TGTGCCAGCAGTGGACAGGGGAACACTGAAGCTTTCTTT CASSGQGNTEAFF
TRBJ2-1 TRBD2 NA TRBV5-1 TGCGCCAGCAGCTTGACGGCGGGGGGGAGCAATGAGCAGTTCTTC CASSLTAGGSNEQFF
TRBJ2-3 TRBD1 NA TRBV5-6 TGTGCCAGCAGCCTGGGACAGGCCTGGGATGGAAAAGATACGCAGTATTTT CASSLGQAWDGKDTQYF
TRBJ1-1 TRBD1 NA TRBV4-3 TGCGCCAGCAGCCGCGGGACAGGTACAACTGAAGCTTTCTTT CASSRGTGTTEAFF
TRBJ1-2 NA NA TRBV28 TGTGCCAGCACCCCCCTAGGGAGGAATGGCTACACCTTC CASTPLGRNGYTF
TRBJ1-6 TRBD1 few TRBV2 TGTGCCAGCAGTGTGGGCAGGGGGCAGGCATCAATTAATTCACCCCTCCACTTT CASSVGRGQASINSPLHF
TRBJ1-1 TRBD1 NA TRBV27 TGTGCCAGCAGTCTAGGGACAGCGAGGAACACTGAAGCTTTCTTT CASSLGTARNTEAFF
TRBJ1-1 NA few TRBV18 TGTGCCAGCTCACGTAGTTCCTCGGGGGGTACTGAAGCTTTCTTT CASSRSSSGGTEAFF
TRBJ2-3 TRBD2 NA TRBV7-2 TGTGCCAGCAGCTTACTAGCGGGGGGGCCGGGACATACGCAGTATTTT CASSLLAGGPGHTQYF
TRBJ2-2 TRBD2 NA TRBV3-1/TRBV3-2 TGTGCCAGCAGCCAATTTTCTAGCGGGGGGTCCGGGGAGCTGTTTTTT CASSQFSSGGSGELFF
TRBJ2-7 TRBD1 NA TRBV28 TGTGCCAGCAGTTACCGGGACAGGGGATTATACGAGCAGTACTTC CASSYRDRGLYEQYF